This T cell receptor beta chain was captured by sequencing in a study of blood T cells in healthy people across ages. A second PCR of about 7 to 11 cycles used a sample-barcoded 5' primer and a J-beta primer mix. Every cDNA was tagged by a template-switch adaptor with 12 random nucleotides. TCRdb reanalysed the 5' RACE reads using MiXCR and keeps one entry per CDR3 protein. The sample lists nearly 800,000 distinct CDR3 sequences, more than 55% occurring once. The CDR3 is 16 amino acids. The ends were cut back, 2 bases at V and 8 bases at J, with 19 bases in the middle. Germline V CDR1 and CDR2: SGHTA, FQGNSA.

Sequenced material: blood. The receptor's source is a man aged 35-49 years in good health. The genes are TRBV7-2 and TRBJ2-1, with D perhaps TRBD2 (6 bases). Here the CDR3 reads CASSLTGTLGSDEQFF. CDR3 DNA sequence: TGTGCCAGCAGCTTAACCGGGACTTTAGGATCTGATGAGCAGTTCTTC.